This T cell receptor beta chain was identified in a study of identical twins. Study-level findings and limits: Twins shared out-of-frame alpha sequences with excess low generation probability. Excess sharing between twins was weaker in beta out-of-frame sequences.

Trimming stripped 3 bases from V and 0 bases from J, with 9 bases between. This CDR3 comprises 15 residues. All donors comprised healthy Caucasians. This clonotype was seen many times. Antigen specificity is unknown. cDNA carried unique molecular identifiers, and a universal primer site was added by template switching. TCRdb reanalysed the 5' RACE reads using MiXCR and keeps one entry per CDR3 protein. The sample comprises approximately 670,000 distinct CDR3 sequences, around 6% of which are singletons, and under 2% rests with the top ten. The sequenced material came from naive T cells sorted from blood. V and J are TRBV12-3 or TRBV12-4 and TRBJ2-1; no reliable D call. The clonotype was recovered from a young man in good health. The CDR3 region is CASSLFDSSYNEQFF. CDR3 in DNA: TGTGCCAGCAGTTTGTTCGATAGCTCCTACAATGAGCAGTTCTTC.